This T cell receptor (beta chain) is from a study of CD8+ T cells in alopecia areata. Study context: At a dose of 5 to 10 mg twice daily, oral tofacitinib was given to treated patients.

Trimming left V 1 base short and J 8 bases short, with 11 bases between. CDR3 size: 13 residues. The germline V gene encodes CDR1 LNHNV and CDR2 YYDKDF (reference sequence). As regards this clone: The antigen is undetermined.

Investigators isolated RNA and reverse transcribed it into cDNA to act as the sequencing template. Produced via immunoSEQ multiplex PCR; TCRdb's table is partial and in-frame only. The table records about 15,000 clones, roughly three fifths of them present only once. General study findings and limits: An increase in clonality over normal scalp was evident in lesional scalp, especially alopecia totalis/universalis.

Lesional scalp punch biopsies and peripheral blood came from alopecia areata patients. Source material: skin. This receptor was obtained from a human donor with alopecia areata. The J gene is TRBJ1-2, the V gene TRBV15; possible D gene TRBD1, 6 bases. CDR3 amino acids: CATSRVPGEGYTF. DNA of the CDR3: TGTGCCACCAGCAGAGTTCCAGGGGAGGGCTACACCTTC.